The sequence of this T cell receptor beta chain was determined in a study of shared clonotypes between healthy human individuals. Assay: immunoSEQ multiplex PCR; the TCRdb copy retains only in-frame clones and omits some. Of some 550,000 clones in the sample, around 97% are singletons; the top ten hold roughly 0.05%. Sample: naive CD4+ T cells sorted from blood. Subset given: CD45RA+ positively selected. The receptor comes from a woman aged 25 to 39 in good health.

CDR3 residues: CASSVDRGHTTTDTQYF. The CDR3 nucleotides read TGTGCCAGCAGCGTTGACAGGGGGCACACCACCACAGATACGCAGTATTTT. This rearrangement joins TRBV2 to TRBJ2-3, with 10 bases aligning to TRBD1. In germline, CDR1 is SNHLY, CDR2 FYNNEI. This CDR3 is built from 17 residues. Germline trimming cut 6 bases from V and 2 bases from J; bases unmatched to any gene: 11.